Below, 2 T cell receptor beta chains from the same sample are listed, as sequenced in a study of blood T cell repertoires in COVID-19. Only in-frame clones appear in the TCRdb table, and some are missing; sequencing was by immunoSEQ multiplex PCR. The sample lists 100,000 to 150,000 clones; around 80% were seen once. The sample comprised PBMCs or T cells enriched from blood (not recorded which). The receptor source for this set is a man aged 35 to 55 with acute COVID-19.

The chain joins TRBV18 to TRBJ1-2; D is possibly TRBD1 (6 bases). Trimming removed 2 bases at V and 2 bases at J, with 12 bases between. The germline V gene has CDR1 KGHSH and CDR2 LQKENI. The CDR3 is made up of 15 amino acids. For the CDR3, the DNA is TGTGCCAGCTCACCATCCCAGGGGATCAACTATGGCTACACCTTC. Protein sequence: CASSPSQGINYGYTF.

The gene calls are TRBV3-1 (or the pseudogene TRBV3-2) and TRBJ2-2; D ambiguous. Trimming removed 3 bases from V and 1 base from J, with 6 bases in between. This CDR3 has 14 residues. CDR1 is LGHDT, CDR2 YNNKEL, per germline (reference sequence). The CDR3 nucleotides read TGTGCCAGCAGCCAGGCCAGGAACACCGGGGAGCTGTTTTTT. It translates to CASSQARNTGELFF.